A single sample is the source of the 8 T cell receptor beta chains below, sequenced in a study of T cell changes during pregnancy in multiple sclerosis. Assay used: immunoSEQ multiplex PCR; TCRdb lists only in-frame clones, some missing. The sample yields tens of thousands of clones, 80% to 90% seen once. The sample here was peripheral blood, taken before pregnancy. These receptors originate from a female donor with multiple sclerosis, enrolled in a pregnancy study.

J is TRBJ2-7 and V is TRBV6-5, with TRBD2 identical over 13 bases. Looked up from germline, CDR1 is MNHEY and CDR2 is SVGAGI. V lost 5 bases and J lost 2; bases outside the gene matches: 3. This CDR3 is built from 15 residues. The CDR3: CASSRLAGGTYEQYF. The CDR3 DNA reads TGTGCCAGCAGTCGACTAGCGGGGGGAACCTACGAGCAGTACTTC.

V is TRBV6-1 and J is TRBJ2-3; possible D gene TRBD1, 6 bases. The CDR3 has 16 amino acids. CDR1 and CDR2 (germline): MNHNS, SASEGT. Trimming shortened V by 2 bases and J by 6 bases, and 18 bases separated the two germline ends. As DNA, the CDR3 is TGTGCCAGCAGTGAATTGGGGGCCCCCGGGTTGGATACGCAGTATTTT. This encodes CASSELGAPGLDTQYF.

The V and J genes are TRBV6-5 and TRBJ2-1; the match to TRBD1 covers 7 bases. V lost 0 bases to trimming and J lost 8 bases; unmatched junction nucleotides: 7. The CDR3 totals 15 residues. Germline values: CDR1 MNHEY, CDR2 SVGAGI. The CDR3: CASSYSTGSIDEQFF. The CDR3 DNA follows: TGTGCCAGCAGTTACTCGACAGGGAGTATAGATGAGCAGTTCTTC.

The chain is built from TRBV29-1 and TRBJ1-2; TRBD1 matches 10 bases. Looked up from germline, CDR1 is SQVTM and CDR2 is ANQGSEA. The junction had 11 bases not matched to a gene; V was cut back by 7 bases and J by 3 bases. The CDR3 has 15 amino acids. The CDR3 DNA follows: TGCAGCGACCTAACCGGGACAGGGGCCTACTATGGCTACACCTTC. This translates into CSDLTGTGAYYGYTF.

This chain connects TRBV7-9 to TRBJ2-1; 7 nucleotides agree with TRBD2. The CDR3 is made up of 16 amino acids. Germline CDR1 and CDR2: SEHNR and FQNEAQ (reference sequence). V lost 5 bases, J lost 4 bases, and 11 bases stayed unmatched. The CDR3 sequence is CASSPRGLEFYNEQFF. CDR3 bases: TGTGCCAGCAGCCCCCGAGGACTAGAATTTTACAATGAGCAGTTCTTC.

This clone has a handful of counts. The V gene is TRBV19, the J gene TRBJ1-1; TRBD1 agrees at 7 bases. In germline, CDR1 is LNHDA, CDR2 SQIVND (reference sequence). The V and J ends lost 6 bases and 5 bases, in that order; junction bases with no gene match: 9. The CDR3 spans 14 residues. The CDR3: CASSLDRAYTEAFF. CDR3 coding DNA: TGTGCCAGTAGCCTCGACAGGGCCTATACTGAAGCTTTCTTT.

The chain couples TRBV6-6 to TRBJ1-1; maybe TRBD1 (6 bases). Trimming cost V 5 bases and J 7 bases, with 17 bases left between them. CDR1 and CDR2 from the germline V gene are MNHNY and SVGAGI (reference sequence). CDR3 length: 14 residues. The CDR3 DNA reads TGTGCCAGCAGTCATCCCGCAGGGGACGGTGAAGCTTTCTTT. It is translated as CASSHPAGDGEAFF.

The genes are TRBV30 and TRBJ2-3, with D possibly TRBD2 on 6 matching bases. This CDR3 has 13 amino acids. Trimming stripped 3 bases from V and 5 bases from J, with 12 bases between. Germline-derived CDR1 and CDR2 are GTSNPN and SVGIG (reference sequence). In DNA form, the CDR3 reads TGTGCCTGGAGCAGGAGGGCTAAAGATACGCAGTATTTT. Its translation is CAWSRRAKDTQYF. Full variable domain (missing parts from reference TRBV30 and TRBJ2-3): SQTIHQWPATLVQPVGSPLSLECTVEGTSNPNLYWYRQAAGRGLQLLFYSVGIGQISSEVPQNLSASRPQDRQFILSSKKLLLSDSGFYLCAWSRRAKDTQYFGPGTRLTVL.